This TCR beta chain was obtained from a study of cytomegalovirus exposure and HLA in healthy donors. With 60 Vbeta and 13 Jbeta primers, the PCR was carried out. Profiling relied on immunoSEQ multiplex PCR, and the TCRdb table lists in-frame clones only, not all of them. The sample lists more than 150,000 clones; 80% were seen once. Study findings and constraints: A later analysis revealed that TCR association rates differed between HLA loci, peaking at DRB1 and bottoming out at HLA-C. Later analysis identified a missense DCLRE1C variant that was linked to TCR beta V- and J-gene trimming. A later analysis appeared to link common viral pathogens to several of the most significant clusters. V segments that were indistinguishable, TRBV6-2 and TRBV6-3 among them, were omitted from analysis.

From germline, CDR1 is SGHRS and CDR2 YFSETQ. This CDR3 comprises 16 residues. V lost 0 bases, J lost 5 bases, and 14 bases lay in between. As concerns this clone: The antigen is not known.

The V call is TRBV5-1, the J call TRBJ2-2; D gene uncertain. The specimen was PBMCs. This sequence originates from a girl between 10 and 17 years old in good health and CMV-seropositive. The CDR3 spells CASSLAGTVWTGELFF. The CDR3 bases are TGCGCCAGCAGCTTGGCCGGTACGGTATGGACCGGGGAGCTGTTTTTT.